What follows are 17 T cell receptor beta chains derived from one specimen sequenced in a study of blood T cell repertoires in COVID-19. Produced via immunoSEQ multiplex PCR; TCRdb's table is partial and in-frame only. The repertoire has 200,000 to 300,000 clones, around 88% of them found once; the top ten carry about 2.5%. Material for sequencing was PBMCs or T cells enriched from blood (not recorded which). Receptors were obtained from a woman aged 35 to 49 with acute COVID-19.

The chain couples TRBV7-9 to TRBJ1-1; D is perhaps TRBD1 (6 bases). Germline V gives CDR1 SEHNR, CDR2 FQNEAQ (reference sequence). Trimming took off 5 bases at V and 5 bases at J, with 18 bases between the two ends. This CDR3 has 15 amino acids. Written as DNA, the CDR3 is TGTGCCAGCAGCCCAGGCGAAGACAGGACTACTGAAGCTTTCTTT. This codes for CASSPGEDRTTEAFF. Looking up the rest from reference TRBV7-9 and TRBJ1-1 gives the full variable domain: DTGVSQNPRHKITKRGQNVTFRCDPISEHNRLYWYRQTLGQGPEFLTYFQNEAQLEKSRLLSDRFSAERPKGSFSTLEIQRTEQGDSAMYLCASSPGEDRTTEAFFGQGTRLTVV.

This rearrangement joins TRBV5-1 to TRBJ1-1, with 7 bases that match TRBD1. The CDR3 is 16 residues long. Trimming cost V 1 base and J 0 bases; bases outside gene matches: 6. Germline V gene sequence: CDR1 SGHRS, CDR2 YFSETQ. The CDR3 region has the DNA TGCGCCAGCAGCTTGATTAGGGGGCGCGTGAACACTGAAGCTTTCTTT. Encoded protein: CASSLIRGRVNTEAFF.

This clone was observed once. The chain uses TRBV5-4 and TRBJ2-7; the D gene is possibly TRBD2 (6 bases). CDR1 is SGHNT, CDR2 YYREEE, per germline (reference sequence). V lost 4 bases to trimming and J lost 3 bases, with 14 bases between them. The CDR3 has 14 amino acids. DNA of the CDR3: TGTGCCAGCAGCCTCGGGACTCGAGACTACGAGCAGTACTTC. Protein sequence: CASSLGTRDYEQYF.

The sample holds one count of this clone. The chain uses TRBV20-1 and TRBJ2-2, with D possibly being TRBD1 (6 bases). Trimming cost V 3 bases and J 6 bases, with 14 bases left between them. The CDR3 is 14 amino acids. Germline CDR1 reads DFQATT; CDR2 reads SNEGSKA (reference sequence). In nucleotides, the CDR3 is TGCAGTGCTAGTAACAGGGCAGTGGCCGGGGAGCTGTTTTTT. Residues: CSASNRAVAGELFF.

CDR3 residues: CASSFLGSTNSPLHF. Written as DNA, the CDR3 is TGTGCCAGCAGCTTCCTTGGCAGTACTAATTCACCCCTCCACTTT. V gene TRBV7-8 combines with J gene TRBJ1-6; no definite D call. The CDR3 is 15 amino acids. Germline loops: CDR1 SGHVS, CDR2 FQNEAQ. Trimming shortened V by 3 bases and J by 6 bases, and 12 bases separated the two germline ends.

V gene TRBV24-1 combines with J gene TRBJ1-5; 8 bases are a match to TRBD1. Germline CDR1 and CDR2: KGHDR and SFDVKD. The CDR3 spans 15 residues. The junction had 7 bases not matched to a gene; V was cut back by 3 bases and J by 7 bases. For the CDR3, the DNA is TGTGCCACCAGTGATAGGGCAGGGGGCGCCCAGCCCCAGCATTTT. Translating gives CATSDRAGGAQPQHF.

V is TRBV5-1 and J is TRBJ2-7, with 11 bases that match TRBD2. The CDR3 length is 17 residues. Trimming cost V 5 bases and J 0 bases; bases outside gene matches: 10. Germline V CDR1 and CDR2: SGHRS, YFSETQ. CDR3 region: CASRVVLAGAISYEQYF. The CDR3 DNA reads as TGCGCCAGCAGAGTGGTACTAGCGGGGGCAATCTCCTACGAGCAGTACTTC.

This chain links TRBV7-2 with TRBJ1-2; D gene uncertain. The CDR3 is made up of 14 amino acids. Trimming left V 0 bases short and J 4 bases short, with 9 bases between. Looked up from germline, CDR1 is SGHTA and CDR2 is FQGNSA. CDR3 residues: CASSLAPRGYGYTF. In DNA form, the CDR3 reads TGTGCCAGCAGCTTAGCGCCCCGGGGCTATGGCTACACCTTC.

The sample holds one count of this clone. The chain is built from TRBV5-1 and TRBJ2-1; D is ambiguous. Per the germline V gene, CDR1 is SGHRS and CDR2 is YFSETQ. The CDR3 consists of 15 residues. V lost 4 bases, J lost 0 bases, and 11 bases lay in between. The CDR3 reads CASSPASSSYNEQFF. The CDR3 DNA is TGCGCCAGCAGCCCTGCCTCCAGCTCCTACAATGAGCAGTTCTTC.

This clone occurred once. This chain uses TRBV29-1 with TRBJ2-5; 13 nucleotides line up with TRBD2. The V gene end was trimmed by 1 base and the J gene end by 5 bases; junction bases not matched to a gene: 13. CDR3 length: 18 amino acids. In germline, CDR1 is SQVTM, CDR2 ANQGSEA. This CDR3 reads CSVEGTVTSGGIRETQYF. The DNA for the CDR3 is TGCAGCGTTGAAGGGACCGTGACTAGCGGGGGGATCCGGGAGACCCAGTACTTC.

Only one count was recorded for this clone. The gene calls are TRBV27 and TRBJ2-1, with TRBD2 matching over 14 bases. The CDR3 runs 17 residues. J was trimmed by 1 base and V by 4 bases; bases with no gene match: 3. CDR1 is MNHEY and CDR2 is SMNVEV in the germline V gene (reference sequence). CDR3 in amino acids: CASSSRTSGGSYNEQFF. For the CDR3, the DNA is TGTGCCAGCAGTTCACGGACTAGCGGGGGGTCCTACAATGAGCAGTTCTTC.

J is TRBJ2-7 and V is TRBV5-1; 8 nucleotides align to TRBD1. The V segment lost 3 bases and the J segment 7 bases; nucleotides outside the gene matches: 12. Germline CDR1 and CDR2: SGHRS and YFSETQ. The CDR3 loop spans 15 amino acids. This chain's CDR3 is CASSSKGQALGEQYF. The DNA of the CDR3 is TGCGCCAGCAGCTCAAAGGGACAGGCGCTTGGGGAGCAGTACTTC. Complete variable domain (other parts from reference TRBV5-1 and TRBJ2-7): KAGVTQTPRYLIKTRGQQVTLSCSPISGHRSVSWYQQTPGQGLQFLFEYFSETQRNKGNFPGRFSGRQFSNSRSEMNVSTLELGDSALYLCASSSKGQALGEQYFGPGTRLTVT.

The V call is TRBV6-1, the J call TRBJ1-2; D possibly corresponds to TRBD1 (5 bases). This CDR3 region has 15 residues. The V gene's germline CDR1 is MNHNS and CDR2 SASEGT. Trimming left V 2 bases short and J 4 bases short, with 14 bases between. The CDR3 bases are TGTGCCAGCAGTGAATCTACGTGGACAACCTATGGCTACACCTTC. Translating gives CASSESTWTTYGYTF.

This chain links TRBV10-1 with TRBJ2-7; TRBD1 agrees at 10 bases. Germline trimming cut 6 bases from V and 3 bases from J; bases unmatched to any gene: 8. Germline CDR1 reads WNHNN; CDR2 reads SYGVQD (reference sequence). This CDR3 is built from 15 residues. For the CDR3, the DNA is TGCGCCAGCAGGACCGGGACAGGGGATGACTACGAGCAGTACGTC. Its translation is CASRTGTGDDYEQYV.

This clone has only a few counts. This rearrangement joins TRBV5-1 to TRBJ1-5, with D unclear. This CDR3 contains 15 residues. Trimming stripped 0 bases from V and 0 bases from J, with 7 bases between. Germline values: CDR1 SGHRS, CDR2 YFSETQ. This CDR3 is CASSLGGVSNQPQHF. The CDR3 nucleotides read TGCGCCAGCAGCTTGGGAGGAGTTAGCAATCAGCCCCAGCATTTT.

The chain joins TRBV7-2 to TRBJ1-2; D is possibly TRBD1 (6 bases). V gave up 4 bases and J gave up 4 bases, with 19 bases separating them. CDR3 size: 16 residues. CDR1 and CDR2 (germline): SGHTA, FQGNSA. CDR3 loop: CASSSNPTGYLYGYTF. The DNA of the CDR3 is TGTGCCAGCAGCTCAAACCCGACAGGCTACCTCTATGGCTACACCTTC.

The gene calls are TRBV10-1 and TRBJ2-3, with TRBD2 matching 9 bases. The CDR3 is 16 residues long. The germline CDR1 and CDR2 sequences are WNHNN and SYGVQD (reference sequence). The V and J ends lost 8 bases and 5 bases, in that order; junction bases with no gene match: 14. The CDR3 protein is CASVDCGGAPIDTQYF. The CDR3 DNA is TGCGCCAGCGTCGACTGCGGGGGGGCGCCCATAGATACGCAGTATTTT.